This entry lists 23 T cell receptor beta chains sequenced from one sample in a study of cytomegalovirus exposure and HLA in healthy donors. Profiling relied on immunoSEQ multiplex PCR, and the TCRdb table lists in-frame clones only, not all of them. The sample shows some 340,000 clones, around 87% of them seen only once. The sequenced material came from PBMCs. Source of these receptors: a woman under 40 in good health and CMV-seropositive.

This clone was seen only once. This chain uses TRBV9 with TRBJ2-1, with 7 bases identical to TRBD2. This CDR3 is built from 15 residues. From germline, CDR1 is SGDLS and CDR2 YYNGEE. Unmatched junction bases numbered 3, after V lost 3 bases and J lost 0 bases. The CDR3 reads CASSGGGSSYNEQFF. The CDR3, as DNA: TGTGCCAGCAGCGGAGGCGGGAGCTCCTACAATGAGCAGTTCTTC.

CDR3 bases: TGTGCCAGCAGCTTAGGATCGTTGGCAGGCTCTGGAAACACCATATATTTT. Its protein product is CASSLGSLAGSGNTIYF. This chain joins TRBV7-6 and TRBJ1-3; no clear D gene. Deletions cut 1 base from V and 0 bases from J, with 13 bases between. The CDR3 runs to 17 residues. Looked up from germline, CDR1 is SGHVS and CDR2 is FNYEAQ.

To note about this clone: Other DNA variants within this sample encode the same CDR3. The chain links TRBV28 to TRBJ2-7; D unresolved. There are 13 residues in the CDR3. Trimming left V 5 bases short and J 4 bases short, with 12 bases between. Germline CDR1 MDHEN, CDR2 SYDVKM. The CDR3 here is CASSPPAVYEQYF. CDR3 sequence (DNA): TGTGCCAGCAGTCCCCCCGCAGTGTACGAGCAGTACTTC.

This sequence joins TRBV29-1 and TRBJ1-1; possible D gene TRBD1, 6 bases. Germline-derived CDR1 and CDR2 are SQVTM and ANQGSEA. The CDR3 runs to 15 residues. V lost 6 bases and J lost 5, with 22 bases in between. CDR3 DNA: TGCAGCGTCGCCCAAAGGGGGGGAGGAGGAACTGAAGCTTTCTTT. Encoded protein: CSVAQRGGGGTEAFF.

V gene TRBV30 combines with J gene TRBJ2-7, with D perhaps given as TRBD1 or TRBD2 (5 bases each). V was trimmed by 3 bases and J by 1 base, leaving 10 bases between them. Germline loops: CDR1 GTSNPN, CDR2 SVGIG (reference sequence). This CDR3 region has 13 residues. CDR3 in DNA: TGTGCCTGGAGACGGGACCTTTCCTACGAGCAGTACTTC. It yields the protein CAWRRDLSYEQYF.

The chain has TRBV6-5 and TRBJ1-1, with D possibly TRBD1 on 6 matching bases. V lost 0 bases and J lost 3, with 11 bases in between. The CDR3 sequence is 15 residues long. Germline V gene sequence: CDR1 MNHEY, CDR2 SVGAGI. The CDR3 DNA reads as TGTGCCAGCAGTTACTCAGGGGGGCGGCACACTGAAGCTTTCTTT. The encoded protein is CASSYSGGRHTEAFF.

The rearrangement joins TRBV4-1 to TRBJ1-5; 9 positions agree with TRBD1. Germline V lookup: CDR1 MGHRA, CDR2 YSYEKL. Trimming at V came to 0 bases and at J to 5 bases, leaving 8 bases not matched to a gene. This CDR3 has 17 residues. The CDR3 reads CASSQDPDRGTYQPQHF. CDR3 coding DNA: TGCGCCAGCAGCCAAGATCCGGACAGGGGAACCTATCAGCCCCAGCATTTT.

The chain couples TRBV11-2 to TRBJ1-1; D uncertain. V lost 10 bases and J lost 7, with 13 bases in between. The CDR3 totals 11 residues. Germline V gene data show CDR1 as SGHAT and CDR2 as FQNNGV. This CDR3 is CATLFGSEAFF. The CDR3, as DNA: TGTGCCACCCTATTCGGGAGTGAAGCTTTCTTT.

The chain links TRBV4-3 to TRBJ2-3, with 8 nucleotides matching TRBD2. Unmatched junction bases numbered 9, after V lost 2 bases and J lost 5 bases. Germline CDR1 LGHNA, CDR2 YSLEER. The CDR3 has 16 residues. The CDR3: CASSQQREWSLDTQYF. CDR3 bases: TGCGCCAGCAGCCAACAGCGGGAGTGGTCCTTAGATACGCAGTATTTT.

The V call is TRBV9, the J call TRBJ2-7, with 8 bases aligning to TRBD1. Germline CDR1 reads SGDLS; CDR2 reads YYNGEE. V was clipped by 0 bases and J by 5 bases; unmatched bases: 1. The CDR3 is 13 amino acids. The CDR3: CASSVAGGDEQYF. The CDR3 nucleotides read TGTGCCAGCAGCGTAGCAGGGGGCGACGAGCAGTACTTC.

V gene TRBV2 combines with J gene TRBJ2-7; D is tentatively TRBD1 or TRBD2 (6 bases each). Looked up from germline, CDR1 is SNHLY and CDR2 is FYNNEI. V lost 5 bases and J 0 bases, leaving 14 bases between the germline ends. The CDR3 covers 15 residues. CDR3 region: CASSLQGGLSYEQYF. In DNA, the CDR3 is TGTGCCAGCAGTCTACAAGGGGGACTCTCCTACGAGCAGTACTTC.

V gene TRBV6-5 combines with J gene TRBJ2-7; D perhaps matches TRBD1 (6 bases). The CDR3 runs to 14 residues. In germline, CDR1 is MNHEY, CDR2 SVGAGI. Between the trimmed V and J ends, which lost 5 bases and 2 bases, there was a span of 13 bases. The chain's CDR3 is CASSPGDKAYEQYF. CDR3 sequence (DNA): TGTGCCAGCAGTCCAGGGGACAAGGCCTACGAGCAGTACTTC.

This chain joins TRBV13 and TRBJ2-1; 8 bases are a match to TRBD1. Germline CDR1 reads PRHDT; CDR2 reads FYEKMQ (reference sequence). This CDR3 is 14 amino acids long. The V and J ends lost 5 bases and 8 bases, in that order; junction bases with no gene match: 8. CDR3 DNA: TGTGCCAGCAGCAAATTCGACAGGGGCGATGAGCAGTTCTTC. Translating gives CASSKFDRGDEQFF.

The chain joins TRBV18 to TRBJ1-1; a weak D match, TRBD1 (6 bases). CDR3 length: 14 residues. V was clipped by 4 bases and J by 0 bases, with 9 bases between them. Germline V gives CDR1 KGHSH, CDR2 LQKENI. The CDR3 region is CASSQDSMNTEAFF. CDR3 bases: TGTGCCAGCTCACAGGACAGTATGAACACTGAAGCTTTCTTT.

The chain uses TRBV2 and TRBJ1-1, with 11 bases that match TRBD1. V lost 7 bases to trimming and J lost 6 bases; unmatched junction nucleotides: 7. The CDR3 is 14 amino acids. Germline assignment: CDR1 SNHLY and CDR2 FYNNEI. CDR3 in amino acids: CASIRGTGGAEAFF. The DNA for the CDR3 is TGTGCCAGCATTAGGGGGACAGGGGGAGCTGAAGCTTTCTTT.

The genes are TRBV2 and TRBJ1-2; D remains unclear. The CDR3 has 16 residues. Germline V gene data show CDR1 as SNHLY and CDR2 as FYNNEI. The germline V and J ends were trimmed by 7 bases and 4 bases, with 22 bases remaining between them. CDR3 loop: CASITYHVPLGYGYTF. In DNA, the CDR3 is TGTGCCAGCATCACCTACCACGTACCCTTGGGCTATGGCTACACCTTC.

This rearrangement joins TRBV30 to TRBJ2-1; TRBD1 or TRBD2 may be the D gene (6 bases each). Germline V lookup: CDR1 GTSNPN, CDR2 SVGIG (reference sequence). The CDR3 spans 11 residues. Between the trimmed V and J ends, which lost 0 bases and 15 bases, there was a span of 12 bases. The CDR3 loop is CAWSVGGAGFF. The CDR3 nucleotides read TGTGCCTGGAGTGTGGGGGGCGCCGGGTTCTTC.

The V and J genes are TRBV29-1 and TRBJ2-1; possibly TRBD1 for D (6 bases). Trimming removed 6 bases at V and 3 bases at J, with 18 bases between. Per germline, CDR1 SQVTM and CDR2 ANQGSEA. The CDR3 sequence is 15 residues long. Here the CDR3 reads CSVQGRRRLYNEQFF. The CDR3 DNA is TGCAGCGTGCAGGGGCGAAGGCGGCTCTACAATGAGCAGTTCTTC.

The J gene is TRBJ1-5, the V gene TRBV18; no reliable D call. Trimming took 3 bases from V and 5 from J, leaving 11 bases between them. Germline-derived CDR1 and CDR2 are KGHSH and LQKENI. This CDR3 spans 14 amino acids. The CDR3 reads CASSPGFWDQPQHF. The CDR3 DNA sequence: TGTGCCAGCTCACCGGGGTTTTGGGATCAGCCCCAGCATTTT.

J is TRBJ1-6 and V is TRBV5-1, with D perhaps matching TRBD1 (6 bases). The CDR3 is made up of 16 amino acids. Germline loops: CDR1 SGHRS, CDR2 YFSETQ. Deletions cut 0 bases from V and 4 bases from J, with 11 bases between. DNA of the CDR3: TGCGCCAGCAGCTTGGCAGGGGCCGGGTATAATTCACCCCTCCACTTT. This encodes CASSLAGAGYNSPLHF. The full variable domain, rest sourced from reference TRBV5-1 and TRBJ1-6, is KAGVTQTPRYLIKTRGQQVTLSCSPISGHRSVSWYQQTPGQGLQFLFEYFSETQRNKGNFPGRFSGRQFSNSRSEMNVSTLELGDSALYLCASSLAGAGYNSPLHFGNGTRLTVT.

This chain uses TRBV19 with TRBJ1-2; 7 bases fit TRBD1. Per the germline V gene, CDR1 is LNHDA and CDR2 is SQIVND (reference sequence). The CDR3 loop spans 14 amino acids. The ends lost 3 bases at V and 4 bases at J; junction bases unmatched: 5. DNA of the CDR3: TGTGCCAGTAGTATCAAGTGGGACAGCTATGGCTACACCTTC. Amino acid sequence: CASSIKWDSYGYTF.

This rearrangement joins TRBV23-1 to TRBJ1-5; 7 bases agree with TRBD1. TRBV23-1 is known as an ORF, though its function is uncertain. This CDR3 contains 17 residues. The junction had 10 bases not matched to a gene; V was cut back by 5 bases and J by 0 bases. The CDR3 is CASSEDPGQTSNQPQHF. The CDR3 DNA is TGCGCCAGCAGTGAGGACCCGGGACAGACTAGCAATCAGCCCCAGCATTTT.

The chain couples TRBV15 to TRBJ1-1; 11 bases map to TRBD1. The CDR3 spans 16 residues. V shed 2 bases and J 6 bases; nucleotides not matched to a gene: 8. Germline CDR1 and CDR2: LNHNV and YYDKDF (reference sequence). CDR3 region: CATSRPGTGGKAEAFF. CDR3 sequence (DNA): TGTGCCACCAGCAGACCCGGGACAGGGGGGAAGGCTGAAGCTTTCTTT.